What follows describes a single TCR beta chain. The data are from a study of blood T cell repertoires in COVID-19. About the study: Samples representing acute and convalescent COVID-19 were sourced from the United States, Italy and Spain.

Produced via immunoSEQ multiplex PCR; TCRdb's table is partial and in-frame only. The sample records roughly 150,000 clones, around 90% being singletons. What was sequenced was peripheral blood. The receptor comes from a man aged 60 to 75 with active or convalescent COVID-19.

CDR3 region: CASSSSGGDLETQYF. CDR3 nucleotides: TGTGCCAGCAGTTCTAGCGGGGGGGATCTCGAGACCCAGTACTTC. The chain carries TRBV27 and TRBJ2-5; 12 nucleotides agree with TRBD2. CDR3 size: 15 residues. The germline gives CDR1 MNHEY, CDR2 SMNVEV (reference sequence). V shed 4 bases and J 5 bases; nucleotides not matched to a gene: 5.